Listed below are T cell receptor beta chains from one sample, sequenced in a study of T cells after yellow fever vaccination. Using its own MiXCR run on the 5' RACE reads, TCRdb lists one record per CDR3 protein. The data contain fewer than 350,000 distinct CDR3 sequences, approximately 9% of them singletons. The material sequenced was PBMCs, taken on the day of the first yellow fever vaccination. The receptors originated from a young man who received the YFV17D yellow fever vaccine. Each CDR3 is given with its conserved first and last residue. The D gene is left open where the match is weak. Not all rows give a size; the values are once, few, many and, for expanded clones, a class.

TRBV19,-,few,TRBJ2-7,CASSSPGRIFSYEQYF,TGTGCCAGTAGTTCACCGGGACGGATCTTCTCCTACGAGCAGTACTTC
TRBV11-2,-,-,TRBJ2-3,CASSLDGSTAGTDTQYF,TGTGCCAGCAGCTTAGACGGCAGTACGGCGGGCACAGATACGCAGTATTTT
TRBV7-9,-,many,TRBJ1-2,CASSPSRAGYTF,TGTGCCAGCAGCCCGAGCAGGGCGGGCTACACCTTC
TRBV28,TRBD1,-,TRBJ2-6,CASSFRVDRGQPGANVLTF,TGTGCCAGCAGTTTTCGAGTGGACAGGGGGCAACCCGGGGCCAACGTCCTGACTTTC
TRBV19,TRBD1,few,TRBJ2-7,CASSPETGEDEQYF,TGTGCCAGTAGTCCCGAGACAGGGGAGGACGAGCAGTACTTC
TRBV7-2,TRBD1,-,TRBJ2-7,CASNLDRDGYEQYF,TGTGCCAGCAACCTGGACAGGGATGGCTACGAGCAGTACTTC
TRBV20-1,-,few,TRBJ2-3,CSAQTSGGPDTQYF,TGCAGTGCTCAGACTTCTGGCGGGCCAGATACGCAGTATTTT
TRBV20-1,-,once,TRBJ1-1,CSAYRQNTEAFF,TGCAGTGCTTACAGACAGAACACTGAAGCTTTCTTT
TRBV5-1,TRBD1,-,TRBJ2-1,CASRKGQGAHEQFF,TGCGCCAGCCGCAAGGGACAGGGGGCGCATGAGCAGTTCTTC
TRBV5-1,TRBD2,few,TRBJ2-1,CASSTGLAGTNEQFF,TGCGCCAGCAGCACGGGACTAGCGGGAACCAATGAGCAGTTCTTC
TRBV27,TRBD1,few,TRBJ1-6,CASSSSTEDRAGSPLHF,TGTGCCAGCAGCAGTTCAACCGAGGACAGGGCGGGTTCACCCCTCCACTTT
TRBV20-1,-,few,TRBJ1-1,CSAREGGGGYTEAFF,TGCAGTGCTAGAGAGGGAGGAGGGGGATACACTGAAGCTTTCTTT
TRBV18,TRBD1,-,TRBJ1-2,CASSQGGDYGYTF,TGTGCCAGCTCGCAAGGGGGCGACTATGGCTACACCTTC
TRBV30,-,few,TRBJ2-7,CAWSVAEEQYF,TGTGCCTGGAGTGTCGCGGAGGAGCAGTACTTC
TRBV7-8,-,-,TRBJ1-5,CASSFHGFQPQHF,TGTGCCAGCAGCTTCCATGGTTTTCAGCCCCAGCATTTT
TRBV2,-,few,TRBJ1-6,CASSLQGGESPLHF,TGTGCCAGCAGTCTACAGGGTGGGGAGTCACCCCTCCACTTT
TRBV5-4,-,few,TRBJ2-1,CASSRLLSSYNEQFF,TGTGCCAGCAGCCGACTGCTGAGCTCCTACAATGAGCAGTTCTTC
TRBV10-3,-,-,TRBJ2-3,CAISEGQGYADTQYF,TGTGCCATCAGTGAGGGGCAGGGCTATGCAGATACGCAGTATTTT
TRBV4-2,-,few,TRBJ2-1,CASSQEPPGATYNEQFF,TGTGCCAGCAGCCAAGAACCCCCGGGGGCAACCTACAATGAGCAGTTCTTC
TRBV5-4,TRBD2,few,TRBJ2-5,CASLAGGNQETQYF,TGTGCCAGCCTAGCGGGGGGGAACCAAGAGACCCAGTACTTC
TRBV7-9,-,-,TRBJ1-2,CASRLAVAGNGYTF,TGTGCCAGCAGATTAGCGGTGGCAGGGAATGGCTACACCTTC
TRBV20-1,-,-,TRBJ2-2,CSARGNTGELFF,TGCAGTGCTAGGGGGAACACCGGGGAGCTGTTTTTT
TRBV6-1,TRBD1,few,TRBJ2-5,CASNPGQGHGTQYF,TGTGCCAGCAATCCGGGACAGGGCCACGGGACCCAGTACTTC
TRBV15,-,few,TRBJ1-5,CATSRGQQQGTQHF,TGTGCCACCAGCAGAGGACAGCAGCAAGGGACCCAGCATTTT
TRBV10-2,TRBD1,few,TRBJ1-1,CASEYGAGDRVPIGAFF,TGCGCCAGCGAATACGGGGCGGGGGACAGGGTACCCATCGGGGCTTTCTTT
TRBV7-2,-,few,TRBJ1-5,CASSLQPPGNNQPQHF,TGTGCCAGCAGCCTCCAACCCCCCGGAAACAATCAGCCCCAGCATTTT
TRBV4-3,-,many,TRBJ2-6,CASSQDQKGPSGANVLTF,TGCGCCAGCAGCCAAGATCAGAAGGGACCCTCTGGGGCCAACGTCCTGACTTTC
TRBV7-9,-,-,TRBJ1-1,CASSPPLGGNTEAFF,TGTGCCAGCAGTCCCCCGTTAGGGGGGAACACTGAAGCTTTCTTT
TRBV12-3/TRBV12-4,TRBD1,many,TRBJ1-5,CASSATGGPQPQHF,TGTGCCAGCAGTGCTACAGGGGGCCCTCAGCCCCAGCATTTT
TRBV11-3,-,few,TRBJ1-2,CASSHPVYRPNLYGYTF,TGTGCCAGCAGCCACCCGGTCTACAGGCCTAACCTATATGGCTACACCTTC
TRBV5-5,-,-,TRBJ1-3,CASSLSAARTGNTIYF,TGTGCCAGCAGCTTGTCAGCGGCGCGCACTGGAAACACCATATATTTT